Sequencing of this T cell receptor beta chain was carried out in a study of T cell clusters in autoimmune cytopenias. Multiplex touch-down PCR amplified TRB using TRB-A and TRB-B pools in one tube. With the multiplex PCR reads reprocessed, TCRdb shows one record per CDR3 protein and no DNA. This sample's table has just over 6,000 distinct CDR3 sequences. Study-wide points: Primary autoimmune cytopenia patients seemingly lacked the physiological T cell clusters found in healthy donors.

Each sample's input was roughly 250 ng genomic DNA, approximately 37,500 genome equivalents. Points on this clonotype: Its antigen remains unidentified.

Germline CDR1 and CDR2: KGHDR and SFDVKD. This CDR3 comprises 14 residues. The data were also submitted as part of a second study, on T cell repertoires in aging, cancer and after chemotherapy. That work states: Donor ages fell into six groups from 30 or younger up to 70 or older. In each cancer cohort, median generation probability increased across chemotherapy, suggesting thymic output rebounded. Immunological memory after chemotherapy cannot be judged from the repertoire data.

The clonotype comes from a human donor in good health. The sample comprised peripheral blood. This sequence joins TRBV24-1 and TRBJ2-2; the TCRdb D gene call, TRBD1, has no DNA to confirm it. CDR3 protein: CATRGQGRTGELFF.